This is a list of T cell receptor beta chains from one sample in a study of OX40 agonist ivuxolimab in advanced cancers. The protocol was immunoSEQ multiplex PCR, while the TCRdb copy is restricted to in-frame clones and leaves out a portion. Of around 70,000 clones in the sample, under 95% were seen once. The source was CD4+ or CD8+ T cells sorted from blood, collected in a trial of the OX40 agonist ivuxolimab. Source of these receptors: an adult with an advanced solid tumor such as melanoma, head and neck, liver or kidney cancer. CDR3s include the opening cysteine and the closing phenylalanine or tryptophan. Fields, in order: clone size, V gene, J gene, D gene, CDR3 protein, CDR3 DNA. The D gene is left open where the match is weak. Clone size is given for some rows only: seen once, a few or many times, or a class if the clone is expanded.

NA,TRBV4-1,TRBJ2-6,TRBD1,CASSPRGQSVSGANVLTF,TGCGCCAGCAGCCCCCGGGGACAGTCCGTCTCTGGGGCCAACGTCCTGACTTTC
NA,TRBV6-5,TRBJ1-5,NA,CATRKYSNQPQHF,TGTGCCACCCGAAAGTATAGCAATCAGCCCCAGCATTTT
NA,TRBV4-1,TRBJ1-5,NA,CASSQDSYRESNQPQHF,TGCGCCAGCAGCCAAGATTCCTACAGGGAAAGCAATCAGCCCCAGCATTTT
NA,TRBV7-6,TRBJ2-6,NA,CASSLESRALWGNGANVLTF,TGTGCCAGCAGCTTAGAGTCCCGGGCATTATGGGGGAATGGGGCCAACGTCCTGACTTTC
NA,TRBV7-3,TRBJ2-1,NA,CASSLSSGEQFF,TGTGCCAGCAGCTTAAGTTCTGGGGAGCAGTTCTTC
NA,TRBV10-1,TRBJ1-5,NA,CASVGTERTSAHQPQHF,TGCGCCAGCGTTGGGACCGAGAGGACGTCAGCACATCAGCCCCAGCATTTT
few,TRBV7-9,TRBJ1-3,NA,CASSSNDGSSGNTIYF,TGTGCCAGCAGCTCAAACGACGGGAGCTCTGGAAACACCATATATTTT
once,TRBV7-2,TRBJ2-5,NA,CASSLGITAARQETQYF,TGTGCCAGCAGCTTAGGAATTACAGCGGCCCGCCAAGAGACCCAGTACTTC
many,TRBV9,TRBJ2-1,NA,CASSVTQSSYNEQFF,TGTGCCAGCAGCGTGACACAGAGCTCCTACAATGAGCAGTTCTTC
NA,TRBV28,TRBJ1-5,NA,CASSFRGLGQPQHF,TGTGCCAGCAGTTTCCGGGGATTGGGCCAGCCCCAGCATTTT
NA,TRBV5-1,TRBJ2-7,NA,CASSPGYEQYF,TGCGCCAGCAGCCCCGGTTACGAGCAGTACTTC
NA,TRBV4-2,TRBJ2-1,NA,CASSFGGGSEQFF,TGTGCCAGCAGCTTTGGAGGGGGGAGTGAGCAGTTCTTC
NA,TRBV15,TRBJ1-1,TRBD1,CATSRDLLPRTGNEAFF,TGTGCCACCAGCAGAGACCTTCTACCTAGGACAGGGAATGAAGCTTTCTTT
NA,TRBV11-2,TRBJ1-2,NA,CASSQSLQDNYGYTF,TGTGCCAGCAGCCAAAGCCTCCAAGACAACTATGGCTACACCTTC
NA,TRBV6-6,TRBJ2-7,NA,CASSPDWGEQYF,TGTGCCAGCAGTCCGGACTGGGGCGAGCAGTACTTC
NA,TRBV9,TRBJ1-1,NA,CASSPGNTEAFF,TGTGCCAGCAGCCCCGGGAACACTGAAGCTTTCTTT
NA,TRBV11-2,TRBJ2-7,NA,CASSPQRRYSYEQYF,TGTGCCAGCAGCCCTCAGAGGCGTTACTCCTACGAGCAGTACTTC
few,TRBV27,TRBJ1-1,NA,CASSLTGMNTEAFF,TGTGCCAGCAGTTTAACAGGGATGAACACTGAAGCTTTCTTT
once,TRBV5-6,TRBJ2-2,NA,CASSPWNTGELFF,TGTGCCAGCAGCCCCTGGAACACCGGGGAGCTGTTTTTT
few,TRBV9,TRBJ2-7,NA,CASSVAGEGEQYF,TGTGCCAGCAGCGTAGCAGGGGAAGGCGAGCAGTACTTC
NA,TRBV28,TRBJ1-4,NA,CASSLPSWGRGEKLFF,TGTGCCAGCAGTTTACCCTCGTGGGGCAGAGGTGAAAAACTGTTTTTT
NA,TRBV5-1,TRBJ2-7,NA,CASSPGTPRTYEQYF,TGCGCCAGCAGCCCCGGGACCCCGAGGACCTACGAGCAGTACTTC
once,TRBV5-5,TRBJ1-1,NA,CASSVQNMNTEAFF,TGTGCCAGCAGCGTACAGAACATGAACACTGAAGCTTTCTTT
NA,TRBV11-3,TRBJ1-4,TRBD1,CASSRTGEEKLFF,TGTGCCAGCAGCCGGACAGGGGAGGAAAAACTGTTTTTT
NA,TRBV28,TRBJ1-1,TRBD1,CASSPTGWMAEAFF,TGTGCCAGCAGTCCGACAGGGTGGATGGCTGAAGCTTTCTTT
NA,TRBV14,TRBJ1-2,NA,CASSQDRGRSYYGYTF,TGTGCCAGCAGCCAAGATAGAGGGAGATCCTACTATGGCTACACCTTC
NA,TRBV28,TRBJ2-7,NA,CASRQGTDLTYEQYF,TGTGCCAGCAGACAGGGGACTGATCTCACCTACGAGCAGTACTTC
NA,TRBV5-6,TRBJ2-7,TRBD2,CASSLPTGLAGDEQYF,TGTGCCAGCAGCCTCCCCACTGGACTAGCGGGAGACGAGCAGTACTTC
NA,TRBV5-4,TRBJ2-7,NA,CASSPDYGVYEQYF,TGTGCCAGCAGCCCCGACTACGGTGTCTACGAGCAGTACTTC
once,TRBV4-3,TRBJ2-1,TRBD1,CASSQYRGQNEQFF,TGCGCCAGCAGCCAGTACAGGGGTCAGAATGAGCAGTTCTTC
NA,TRBV7-9,TRBJ2-1,TRBD2,CASSLEALATYNEQFF,TGTGCCAGCAGCCTGGAGGCACTAGCGACCTACAATGAGCAGTTCTTC
NA,TRBV5-6,TRBJ1-1,NA,CASSKVNTEAFF,TGTGCCAGCAGCAAAGTAAACACTGAAGCTTTCTTT
NA,TRBV19,TRBJ1-5,NA,CASSIVIGGDQPQHF,TGTGCCAGTAGTATTGTCATCGGGGGGGATCAGCCCCAGCATTTT
NA,TRBV7-8,TRBJ1-4,NA,CASSLVGLGNEKLFF,TGTGCCAGCAGCTTAGTGGGCCTAGGAAATGAAAAACTGTTTTTT
medium-sized,TRBV5-5,TRBJ1-1,TRBD1,CASSLGDRVTEAFF,TGTGCCAGCAGCTTAGGGGACAGGGTGACTGAAGCTTTCTTT
NA,TRBV11-2,TRBJ2-5,TRBD2,CASSSTGTSGGPWETQYF,TGTGCCAGCAGCTCCACCGGGACTAGCGGGGGGCCTTGGGAGACCCAGTACTTC
NA,TRBV6-5,TRBJ2-1,NA,CASSYYDAYNEQFF,TGTGCCAGCAGTTACTACGATGCCTACAATGAGCAGTTCTTC
few,TRBV9,TRBJ2-7,NA,CASSVGDSTSEQYF,TGTGCCAGCAGCGTCGGCGATTCTACGAGCGAGCAGTACTTC
NA,TRBV6-5,TRBJ1-1,TRBD1,CASSRDSWTEAFF,TGTGCCAGCAGTAGGGACAGTTGGACTGAAGCTTTCTTT
NA,TRBV6-1,TRBJ2-7,NA,CASSEAQVYEQYF,TGTGCCAGCAGTGAAGCTCAGGTCTACGAGCAGTACTTC
NA,TRBV5-8,TRBJ1-5,TRBD1,CASSSGQGLLNQPQHF,TGTGCCAGCAGTTCCGGACAGGGCCTACTCAATCAGCCCCAGCATTTT
NA,TRBV11-2,TRBJ2-1,NA,CASSPPEFF,TGTGCCAGCAGCCCGCCAGAGTTCTTC
NA,TRBV7-9,TRBJ1-2,TRBD1,CANQPSDRGIGNYGYTF,TGTGCCAACCAACCATCGGACAGGGGCATCGGTAACTATGGCTACACCTTC
NA,TRBV7-8,TRBJ2-5,TRBD1,CASSVQGETQYF,TGTGCCAGCAGCGTACAGGGGGAGACCCAGTACTTC
NA,TRBV27,TRBJ2-1,TRBD2,CASSPSGDYNEQFF,TGTGCCAGCAGTCCTAGCGGGGACTACAATGAGCAGTTCTTC
NA,TRBV29-1,TRBJ1-2,TRBD1,CSVGQGSGYTF,TGCAGCGTTGGACAGGGAAGTGGCTACACCTTC
NA,TRBV20-1,TRBJ2-1,NA,CSAERNEQFF,TGCAGTGCCGAAAGGAATGAGCAGTTCTTC
few,TRBV15,TRBJ2-2,NA,CATKTSVATGELFF,TGTGCCACCAAGACTAGTGTGGCCACCGGGGAGCTGTTTTTT
NA,TRBV27,TRBJ1-5,TRBD1,CASRRTGGSNQPQHF,TGTGCCAGCAGACGGACAGGGGGCAGCAATCAGCCCCAGCATTTT
NA,TRBV4-3,TRBJ2-7,NA,CASSQESGDSSYEQYF,TGCGCCAGCAGCCAAGAAAGCGGGGACAGCTCCTACGAGCAGTACTTC
NA,TRBV19,TRBJ2-7,NA,CASSSLGGPDSYEQYF,TGTGCCAGTAGTTCCTTAGGGGGACCTGACTCCTACGAGCAGTACTTC
NA,TRBV7-9,TRBJ2-7,NA,CASSFYDSYEQYF,TGTGCCAGCAGCTTTTACGACTCCTACGAGCAGTACTTC
NA,TRBV6-4,TRBJ2-3,TRBD2,CASSDLSGGATDTQYF,TGTGCCAGCAGTGACCTTAGCGGGGGGGCAACAGATACGCAGTATTTT
NA,TRBV6-5,TRBJ2-7,NA,CASSYGPISYEQYF,TGTGCCAGCAGTTACGGGCCGATCTCCTACGAGCAGTACTTC
NA,TRBV15,TRBJ2-1,NA,CATSSRHGESSYNEQFF,TGTGCCACCAGCTCCCGGCACGGGGAGAGCTCCTACAATGAGCAGTTCTTC
NA,TRBV25-1,TRBJ1-1,NA,CASSEYNTGLNTEAFF,TGTGCCAGCAGTGAATATAACACCGGGTTGAACACTGAAGCTTTCTTT
NA,TRBV20-1,TRBJ1-2,NA,CSARDHDYTF,TGCAGTGCTAGAGATCACGACTACACCTTC
NA,TRBV4-1,TRBJ1-2,NA,CASSQETYGYTF,TGCGCCAGCAGCCAAGAAACGTATGGCTACACCTTC